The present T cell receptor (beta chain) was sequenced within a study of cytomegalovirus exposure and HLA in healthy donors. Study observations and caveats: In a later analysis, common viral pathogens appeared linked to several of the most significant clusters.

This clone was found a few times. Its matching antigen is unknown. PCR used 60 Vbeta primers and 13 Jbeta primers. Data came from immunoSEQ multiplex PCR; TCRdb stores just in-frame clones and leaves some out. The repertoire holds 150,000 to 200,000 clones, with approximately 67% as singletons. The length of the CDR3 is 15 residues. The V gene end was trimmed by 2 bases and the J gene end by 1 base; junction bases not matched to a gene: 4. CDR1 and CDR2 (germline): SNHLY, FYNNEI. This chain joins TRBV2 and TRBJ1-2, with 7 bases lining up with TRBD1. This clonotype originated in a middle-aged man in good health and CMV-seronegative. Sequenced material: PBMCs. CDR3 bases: TGTGCCAGCAGTGAATGGGGACAGAATAACTATGGCTACACCTTC. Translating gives CASSEWGQNNYGYTF.